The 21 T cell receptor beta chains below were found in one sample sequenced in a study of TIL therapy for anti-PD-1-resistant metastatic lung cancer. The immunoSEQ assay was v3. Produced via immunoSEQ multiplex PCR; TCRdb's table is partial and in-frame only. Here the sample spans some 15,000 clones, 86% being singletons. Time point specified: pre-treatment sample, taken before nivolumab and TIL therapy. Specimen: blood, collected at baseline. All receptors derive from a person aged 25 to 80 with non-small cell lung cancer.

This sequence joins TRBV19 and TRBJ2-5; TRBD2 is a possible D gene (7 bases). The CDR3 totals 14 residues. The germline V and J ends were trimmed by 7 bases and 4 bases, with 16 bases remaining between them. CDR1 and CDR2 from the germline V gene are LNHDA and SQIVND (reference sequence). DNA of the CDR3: TGTGCCAGTAAGGGTAGGGGGGGCTTAGAGACCCAGTACTTC. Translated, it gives CASKGRGGLETQYF.

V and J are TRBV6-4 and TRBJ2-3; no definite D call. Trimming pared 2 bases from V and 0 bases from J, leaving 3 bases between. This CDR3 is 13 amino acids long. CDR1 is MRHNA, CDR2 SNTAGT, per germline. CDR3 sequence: CASSDGSTDTQYF. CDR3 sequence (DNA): TGTGCCAGCAGTGACGGGAGCACAGATACGCAGTATTTT.

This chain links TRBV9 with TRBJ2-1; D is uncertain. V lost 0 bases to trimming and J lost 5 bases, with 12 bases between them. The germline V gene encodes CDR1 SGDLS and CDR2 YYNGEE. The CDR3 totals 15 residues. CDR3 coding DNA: TGTGCCAGCAGCGTAGTAGGACGAAGCGACAATGAGCAGTTCTTC. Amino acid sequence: CASSVVGRSDNEQFF. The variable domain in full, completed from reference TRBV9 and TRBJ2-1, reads DSGVTQTPKHLITATGQRVTLRCSPRSGDLSVYWYQQSLDQGLQFLIQYYNGEERAKGNILERFSAQQFPDLHSELNLSSLELGDSALYFCASSVVGRSDNEQFFGPGTRLTVL.

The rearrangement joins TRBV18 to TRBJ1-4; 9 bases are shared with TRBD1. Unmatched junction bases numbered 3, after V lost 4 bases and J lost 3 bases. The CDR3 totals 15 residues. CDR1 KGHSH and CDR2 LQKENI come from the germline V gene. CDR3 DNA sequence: TGTGCCAGCTCACGTAACAGGGGGCCTAATGAAAAACTGTTTTTT. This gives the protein CASSRNRGPNEKLFF. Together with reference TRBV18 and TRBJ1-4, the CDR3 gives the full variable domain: NAGVMQNPRHLVRRRGQEARLRCSPMKGHSHVYWYRQLPEEGLKFMVYLQKENIIDESGMPKERFSAEFPKEGPSILRIQQVVRGDSAAYFCASSRNRGPNEKLFFGSGTQLSVL.

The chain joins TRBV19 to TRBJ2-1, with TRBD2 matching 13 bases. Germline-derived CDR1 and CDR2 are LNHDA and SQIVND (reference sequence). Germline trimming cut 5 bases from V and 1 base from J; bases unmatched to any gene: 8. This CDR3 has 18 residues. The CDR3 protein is CASSDGLAGANSYNEQFF. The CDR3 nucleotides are TGTGCCAGTAGTGACGGACTAGCGGGGGCTAATTCCTACAATGAGCAGTTCTTC.

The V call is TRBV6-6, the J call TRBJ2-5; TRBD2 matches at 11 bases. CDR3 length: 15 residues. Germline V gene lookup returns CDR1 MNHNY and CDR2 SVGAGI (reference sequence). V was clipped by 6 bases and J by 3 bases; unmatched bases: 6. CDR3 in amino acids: CASSTSGGGKETQYF. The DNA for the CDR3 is TGTGCCAGCAGCACTAGCGGGGGAGGGAAAGAGACCCAGTACTTC.

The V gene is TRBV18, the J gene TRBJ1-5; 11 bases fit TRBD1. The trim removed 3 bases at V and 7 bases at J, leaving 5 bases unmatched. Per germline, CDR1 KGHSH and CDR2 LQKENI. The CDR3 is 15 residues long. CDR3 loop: CASSPAGTGGQPQHF. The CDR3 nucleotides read TGTGCCAGCTCACCCGCCGGGACAGGGGGACAGCCCCAGCATTTT.

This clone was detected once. For the CDR3, the DNA is TGTGCCAGCAGTTACTCGGGAAGCAATCAGCCCCAGCATTTT. Translated: CASSYSGSNQPQHF. V is TRBV6-5 and J is TRBJ1-5; D unclear. The ends were cut back, 0 bases at V and 1 base at J, with 4 bases in the middle. The CDR3 sequence is 14 residues long. Germline V CDR1 and CDR2: MNHEY, SVGAGI.

CDR3 loop: CASSLGTGSYNEQFF. DNA for the CDR3: TGTGCCAGCAGCTTAGGGACAGGCTCCTACAATGAGCAGTTCTTC. The chain recombines TRBV7-8 with TRBJ2-1; 7 positions agree with TRBD1. Germline trimming cut 1 base from V and 0 bases from J; bases unmatched to any gene: 0. The germline CDR1 and CDR2 sequences are SGHVS and FQNEAQ. The CDR3 runs 15 residues.

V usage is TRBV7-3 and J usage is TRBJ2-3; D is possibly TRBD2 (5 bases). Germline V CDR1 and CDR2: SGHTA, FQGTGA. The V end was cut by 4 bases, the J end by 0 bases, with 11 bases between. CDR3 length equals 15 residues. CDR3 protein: CASSSRGYSTDTQYF. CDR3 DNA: TGTGCCAGCAGCTCCCGGGGTTACAGCACAGATACGCAGTATTTT.

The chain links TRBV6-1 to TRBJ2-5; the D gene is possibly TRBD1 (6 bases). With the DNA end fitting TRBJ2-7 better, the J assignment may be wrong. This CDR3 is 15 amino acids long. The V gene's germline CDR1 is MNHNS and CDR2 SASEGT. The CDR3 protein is CASTLLQGTSYEQYF. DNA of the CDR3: TGTGCCAGCACCCTACTGCAGGGGACCTCGTACGAGCAGTACTTC.

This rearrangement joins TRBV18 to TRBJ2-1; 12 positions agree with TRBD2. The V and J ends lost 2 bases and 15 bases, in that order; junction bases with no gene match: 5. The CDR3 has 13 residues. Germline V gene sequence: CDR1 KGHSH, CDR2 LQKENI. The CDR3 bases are TGTGCCAGCTCACCAGCTCGACTAGCGGGGGTGTTCTTC. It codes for CASSPARLAGVFF. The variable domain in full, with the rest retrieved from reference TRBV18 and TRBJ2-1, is NAGVMQNPRHLVRRRGQEARLRCSPMKGHSHVYWYRQLPEEGLKFMVYLQKENIIDESGMPKERFSAEFPKEGPSILRIQQVVRGDSAAYFCASSPARLAGVFFGPGTRLTVL.

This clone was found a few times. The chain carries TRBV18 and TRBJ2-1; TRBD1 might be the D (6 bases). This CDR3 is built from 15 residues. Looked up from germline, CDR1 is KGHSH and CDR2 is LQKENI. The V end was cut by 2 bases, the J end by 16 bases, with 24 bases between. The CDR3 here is CASSPMAASQGYPFF. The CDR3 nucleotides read TGTGCCAGCTCACCAATGGCGGCATCGCAGGGGTACCCATTCTTC.

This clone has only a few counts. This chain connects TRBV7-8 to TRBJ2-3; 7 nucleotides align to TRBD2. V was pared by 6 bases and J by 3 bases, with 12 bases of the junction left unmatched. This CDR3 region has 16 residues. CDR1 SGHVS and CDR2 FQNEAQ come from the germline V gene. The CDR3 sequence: CASSPLGGTVTDTQYF. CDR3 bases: TGTGCCAGCAGTCCTCTGGGAGGGACGGTGACAGATACGCAGTATTTT.

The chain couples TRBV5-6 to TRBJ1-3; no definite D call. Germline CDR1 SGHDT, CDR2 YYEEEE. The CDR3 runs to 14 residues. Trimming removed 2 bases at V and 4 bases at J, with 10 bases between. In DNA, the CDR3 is TGTGCCAGCAGCTTTTCGGTGGGGGGAAACACCATATATTTT. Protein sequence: CASSFSVGGNTIYF.

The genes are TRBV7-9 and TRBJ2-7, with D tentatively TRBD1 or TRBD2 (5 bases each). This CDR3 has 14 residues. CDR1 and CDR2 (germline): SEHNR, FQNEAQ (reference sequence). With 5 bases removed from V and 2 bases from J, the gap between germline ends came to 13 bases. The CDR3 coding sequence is TGTGCCAGCAGCGGGGACGCCGGACCCTACGAGCAGTACTTC. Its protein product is CASSGDAGPYEQYF.

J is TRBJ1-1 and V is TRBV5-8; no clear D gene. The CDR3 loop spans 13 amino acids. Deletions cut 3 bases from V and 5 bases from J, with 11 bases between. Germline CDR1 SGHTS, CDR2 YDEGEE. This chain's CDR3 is CASSWDHWTEAFF. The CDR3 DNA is TGTGCCAGCAGCTGGGATCATTGGACTGAAGCTTTCTTT.

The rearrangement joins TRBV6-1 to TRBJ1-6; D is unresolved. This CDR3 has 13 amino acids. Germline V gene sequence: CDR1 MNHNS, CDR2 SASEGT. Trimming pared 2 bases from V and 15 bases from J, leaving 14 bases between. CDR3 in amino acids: CASSEIWAKYLHF. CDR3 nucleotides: TGTGCCAGCAGTGAAATTTGGGCCAAATACCTCCACTTT.

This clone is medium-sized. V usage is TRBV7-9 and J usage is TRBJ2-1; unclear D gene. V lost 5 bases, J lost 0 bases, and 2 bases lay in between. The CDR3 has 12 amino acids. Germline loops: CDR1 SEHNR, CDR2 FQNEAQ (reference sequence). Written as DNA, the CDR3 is TGTGCCAGCAGCCCCTCCTACAATGAGCAGTTCTTC. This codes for CASSPSYNEQFF.

CDR3 protein: CSFSLGNEQFF. The CDR3 region has the DNA TGCAGCTTTTCCCTGGGTAATGAGCAGTTCTTC. The chain links TRBV29-1 to TRBJ2-1; D gene uncertain. V lost 8 bases and J lost 7, with 12 bases in between. The CDR3 covers 11 residues. Germline V gene data show CDR1 as SQVTM and CDR2 as ANQGSEA.

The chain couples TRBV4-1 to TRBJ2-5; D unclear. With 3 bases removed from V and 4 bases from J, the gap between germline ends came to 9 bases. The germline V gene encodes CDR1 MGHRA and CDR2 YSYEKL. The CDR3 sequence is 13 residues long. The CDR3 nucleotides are TGCGCCAGCAGCCAGACCGTACGAGAGACCCAGTACTTC. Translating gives CASSQTVRETQYF.